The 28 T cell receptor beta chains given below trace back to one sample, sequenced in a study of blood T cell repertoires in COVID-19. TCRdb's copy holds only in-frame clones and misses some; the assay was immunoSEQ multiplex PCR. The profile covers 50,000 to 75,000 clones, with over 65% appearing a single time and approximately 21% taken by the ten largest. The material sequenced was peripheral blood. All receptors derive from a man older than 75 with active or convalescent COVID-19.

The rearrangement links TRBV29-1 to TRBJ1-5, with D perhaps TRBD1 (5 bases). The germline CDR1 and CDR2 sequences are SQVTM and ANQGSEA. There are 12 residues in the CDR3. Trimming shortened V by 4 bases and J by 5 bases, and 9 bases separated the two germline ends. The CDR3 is CSVGDFDQPQHF. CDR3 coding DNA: TGCAGCGTTGGGGACTTCGATCAGCCCCAGCATTTT.

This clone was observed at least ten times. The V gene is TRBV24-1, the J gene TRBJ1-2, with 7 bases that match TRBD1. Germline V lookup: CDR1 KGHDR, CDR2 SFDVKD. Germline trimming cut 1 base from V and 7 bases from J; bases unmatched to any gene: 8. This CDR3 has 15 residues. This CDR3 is CATSDFGSGDSGYTF. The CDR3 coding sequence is TGTGCCACCAGTGATTTTGGCTCGGGGGACAGTGGCTACACCTTC.

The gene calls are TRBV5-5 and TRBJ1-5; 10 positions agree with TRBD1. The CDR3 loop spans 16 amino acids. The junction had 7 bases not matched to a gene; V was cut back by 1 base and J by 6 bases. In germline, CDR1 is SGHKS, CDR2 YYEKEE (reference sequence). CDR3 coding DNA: TGTGCCAGCAGCTTGTTGACGGGACAGGGGTCTCAGCCCCAGCATTTT. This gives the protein CASSLLTGQGSQPQHF.

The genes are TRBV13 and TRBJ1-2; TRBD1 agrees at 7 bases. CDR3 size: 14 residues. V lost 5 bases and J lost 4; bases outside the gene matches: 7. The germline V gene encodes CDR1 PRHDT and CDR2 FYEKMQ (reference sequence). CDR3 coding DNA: TGTGCCAGCAGCGGCTCGGGACAGCTCTATGGCTACACCTTC. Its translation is CASSGSGQLYGYTF.

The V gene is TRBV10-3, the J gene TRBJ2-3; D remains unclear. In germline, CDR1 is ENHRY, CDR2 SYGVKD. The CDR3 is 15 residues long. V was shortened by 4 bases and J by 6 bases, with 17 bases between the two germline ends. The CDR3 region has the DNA TGTGCCATCAGTGCTAACTCCCCGGGTGGGGATACGCAGTATTTT. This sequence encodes CAISANSPGGDTQYF.

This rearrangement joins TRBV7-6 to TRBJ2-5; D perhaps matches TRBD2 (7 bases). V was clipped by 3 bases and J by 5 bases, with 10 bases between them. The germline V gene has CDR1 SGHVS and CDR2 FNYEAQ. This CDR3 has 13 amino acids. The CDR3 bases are TGTGCCAGCAGCTTGGGGGGGCTTGAGACCCAGTACTTC. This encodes CASSLGGLETQYF. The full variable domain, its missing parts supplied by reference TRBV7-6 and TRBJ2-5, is GAGVSQSPRYKVTKRGQDVALRCDPISGHVSLYWYRQALGQGPEFLTYFNYEAQQDKSGLPNDRFSAERPEGSISTLTIQRTEQRDSAMYRCASSLGGLETQYFGPGTRLLVL.

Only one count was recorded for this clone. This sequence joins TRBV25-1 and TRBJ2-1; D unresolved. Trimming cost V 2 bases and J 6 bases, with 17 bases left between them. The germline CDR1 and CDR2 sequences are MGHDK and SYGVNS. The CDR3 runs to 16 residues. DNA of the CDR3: TGTGCCAGCAGTGAACTAGGCGGCACAAGAGCCAATGAGCAGTTCTTC. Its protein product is CASSELGGTRANEQFF.

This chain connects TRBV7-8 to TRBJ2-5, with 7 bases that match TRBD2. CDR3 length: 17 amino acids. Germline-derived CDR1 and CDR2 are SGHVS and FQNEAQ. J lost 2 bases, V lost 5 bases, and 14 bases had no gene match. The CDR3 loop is CASSEGRGSPKQETQYF. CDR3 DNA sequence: TGTGCCAGCAGCGAAGGGAGGGGAAGTCCCAAGCAAGAGACCCAGTACTTC.

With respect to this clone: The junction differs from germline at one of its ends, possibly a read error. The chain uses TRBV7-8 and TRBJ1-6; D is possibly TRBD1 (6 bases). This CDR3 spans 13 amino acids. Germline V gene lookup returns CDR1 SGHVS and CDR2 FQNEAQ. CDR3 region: CASTLTGHLPLHF. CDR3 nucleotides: TGTGCCAGCACCTTAACGGGACACCTACCCCTCCACTTT. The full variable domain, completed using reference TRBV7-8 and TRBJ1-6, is GAGVSQSPRYKVAKRGQDVALRCDPISGHVSLFWYQQALGQGPEFLTYFQNEAQLDKSGLPSDRFFAERPEGSVSTLKIQRTQQEDSAVYLCASTLTGHLPLHFGNGTRLTVT.

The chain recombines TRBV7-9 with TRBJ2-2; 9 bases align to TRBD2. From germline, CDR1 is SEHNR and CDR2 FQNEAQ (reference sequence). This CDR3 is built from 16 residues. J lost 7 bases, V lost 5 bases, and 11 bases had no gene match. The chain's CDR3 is CASSGPRGLAHGELFF. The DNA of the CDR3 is TGTGCCAGCAGCGGGCCCCGGGGACTAGCTCACGGGGAGCTGTTTTTT.

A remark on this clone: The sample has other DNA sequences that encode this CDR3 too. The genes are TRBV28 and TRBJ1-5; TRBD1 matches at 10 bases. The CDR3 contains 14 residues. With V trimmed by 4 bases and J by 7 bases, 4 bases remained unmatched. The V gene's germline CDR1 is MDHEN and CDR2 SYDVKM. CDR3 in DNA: TGTGCCAGCAGTTCGGGACAGGGGAACCAGCCCCAGCATTTT. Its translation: CASSSGQGNQPQHF.

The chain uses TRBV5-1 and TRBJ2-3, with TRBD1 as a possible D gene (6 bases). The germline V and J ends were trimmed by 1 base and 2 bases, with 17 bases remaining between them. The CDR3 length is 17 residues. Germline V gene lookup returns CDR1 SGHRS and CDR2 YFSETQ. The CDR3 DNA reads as TGCGCCAGCAGCTTGACTGGACAGTCGTTACACACAGATACGCAGTATTTT. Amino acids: CASSLTGQSLHTDTQYF.

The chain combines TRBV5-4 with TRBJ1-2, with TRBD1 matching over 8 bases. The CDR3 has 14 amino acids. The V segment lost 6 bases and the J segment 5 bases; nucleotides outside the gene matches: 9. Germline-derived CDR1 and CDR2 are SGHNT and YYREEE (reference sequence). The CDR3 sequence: CASTGGQGAYGYTF. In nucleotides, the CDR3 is TGTGCCAGCACCGGGGGGCAGGGGGCGTATGGCTACACCTTC.

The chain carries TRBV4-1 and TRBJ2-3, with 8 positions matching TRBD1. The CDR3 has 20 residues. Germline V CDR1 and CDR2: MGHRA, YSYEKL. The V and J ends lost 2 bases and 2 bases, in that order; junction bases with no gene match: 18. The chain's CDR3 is CASSQTPGQVGGQNTDTQYF. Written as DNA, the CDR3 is TGCGCCAGCAGCCAAACACCGGGACAGGTGGGCGGGCAGAACACAGATACGCAGTATTTT.

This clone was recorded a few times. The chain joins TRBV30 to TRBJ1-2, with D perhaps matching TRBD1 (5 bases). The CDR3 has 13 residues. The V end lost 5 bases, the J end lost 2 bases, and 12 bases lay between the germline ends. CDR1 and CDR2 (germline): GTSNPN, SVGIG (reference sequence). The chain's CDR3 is CAWLPDTNYGYTF. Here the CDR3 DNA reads TGTGCCTGGCTGCCGGACACCAACTATGGCTACACCTTC.

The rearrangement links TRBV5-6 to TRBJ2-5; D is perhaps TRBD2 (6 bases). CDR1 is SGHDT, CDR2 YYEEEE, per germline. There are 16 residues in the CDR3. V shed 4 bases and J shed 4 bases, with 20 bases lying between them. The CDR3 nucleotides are TGTGCCAGCAGCCCACCGTGGGGGGTCGGTGGAGAGACCCAGTACTTC. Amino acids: CASSPPWGVGGETQYF.

CDR3 nucleotide sequence: TGTGCCAGCAGCAAGAGGAGGACTTGGGCTAGGGAGCAGTACTTC. This codes for CASSKRRTWAREQYF. The chain joins TRBV21-1 to TRBJ2-7; TRBD2, as called in the table, went unchecked against the DNA. TRBV21-1 is given as a pseudogene. This CDR3 comprises 15 residues.

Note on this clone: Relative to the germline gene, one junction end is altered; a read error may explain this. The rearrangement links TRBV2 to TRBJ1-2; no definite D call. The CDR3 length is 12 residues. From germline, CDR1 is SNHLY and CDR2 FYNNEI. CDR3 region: CARSTGSPYSIF. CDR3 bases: TGTGCCCGAAGCACGGGTTCACCCTACTCCATCTTC.

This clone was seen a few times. This chain's CDR3 is CASTSVRVVTEAFF. Written as DNA, the CDR3 is TGTGCCAGCACTAGTGTCAGGGTCGTCACTGAAGCTTTCTTT. The chain couples TRBV28 to TRBJ1-1; the D gene is possibly TRBD1 (5 bases). CDR1 is MDHEN, CDR2 SYDVKM, per germline. The CDR3 has 14 residues. The germline V and J ends were trimmed by 7 bases and 4 bases, with 16 bases remaining between them.

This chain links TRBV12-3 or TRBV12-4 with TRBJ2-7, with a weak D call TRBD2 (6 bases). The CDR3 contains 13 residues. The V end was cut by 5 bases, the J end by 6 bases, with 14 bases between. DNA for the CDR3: TGTGCCAGCAGTCCGGGGGTATTTATCGAGCAGTACTTC. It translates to CASSPGVFIEQYF.

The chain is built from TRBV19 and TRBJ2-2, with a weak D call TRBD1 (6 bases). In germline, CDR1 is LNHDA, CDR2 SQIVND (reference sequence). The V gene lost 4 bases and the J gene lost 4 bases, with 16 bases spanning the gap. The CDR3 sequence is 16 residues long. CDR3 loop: CASSTSGTLTTGELFF. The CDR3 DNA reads TGTGCCAGTAGTACCTCCGGGACACTCACCACCGGGGAGCTGTTTTTT. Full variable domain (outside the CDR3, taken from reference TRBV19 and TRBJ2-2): DGGITQSPKYLFRKEGQNVTLSCEQNLNHDAMYWYRQDPGQGLRLIYYSQIVNDFQKGDIAEGYSVSREKKESFPLTVTSAQKNPTAFYLCASSTSGTLTTGELFFGEGSRLTVL.

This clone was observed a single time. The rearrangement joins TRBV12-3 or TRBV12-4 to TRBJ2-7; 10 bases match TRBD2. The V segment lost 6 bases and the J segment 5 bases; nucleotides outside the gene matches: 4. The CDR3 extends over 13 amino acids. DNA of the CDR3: TGTGCCAGCAGCACTAGCGGGACCCACGAGCAGTACTTC. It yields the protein CASSTSGTHEQYF.

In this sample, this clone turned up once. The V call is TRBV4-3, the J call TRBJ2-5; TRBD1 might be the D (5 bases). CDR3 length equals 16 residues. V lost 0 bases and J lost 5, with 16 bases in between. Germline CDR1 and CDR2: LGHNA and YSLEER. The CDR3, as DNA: TGCGCCAGCAGCCAAGAGGCCCCCTCAGGGCTGGAGACCCAGTACTTC. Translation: CASSQEAPSGLETQYF.

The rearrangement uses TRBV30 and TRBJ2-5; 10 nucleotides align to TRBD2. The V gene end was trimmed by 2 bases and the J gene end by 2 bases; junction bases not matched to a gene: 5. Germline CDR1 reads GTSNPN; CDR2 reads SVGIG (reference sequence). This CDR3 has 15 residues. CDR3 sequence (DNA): TGTGCCTGGAGTCCGCAGACTAGCGGGCAAGAGACCCAGTACTTC. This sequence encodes CAWSPQTSGQETQYF.

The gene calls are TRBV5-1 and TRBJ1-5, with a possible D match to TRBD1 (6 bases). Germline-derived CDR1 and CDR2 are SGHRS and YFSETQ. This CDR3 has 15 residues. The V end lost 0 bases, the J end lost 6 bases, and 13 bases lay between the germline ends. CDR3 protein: CASSLGSGEGQPQHF. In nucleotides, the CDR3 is TGCGCCAGCAGCTTGGGTTCAGGGGAGGGTCAGCCCCAGCATTTT.

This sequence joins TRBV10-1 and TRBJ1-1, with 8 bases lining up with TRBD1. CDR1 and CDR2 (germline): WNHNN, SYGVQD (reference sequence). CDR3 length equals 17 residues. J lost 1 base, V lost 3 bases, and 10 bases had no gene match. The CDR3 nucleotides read TGCGCCAGCAGTGAAAACATCCCAGGGGGCACGAACACTGAAGCTTTCTTT. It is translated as CASSENIPGGTNTEAFF.

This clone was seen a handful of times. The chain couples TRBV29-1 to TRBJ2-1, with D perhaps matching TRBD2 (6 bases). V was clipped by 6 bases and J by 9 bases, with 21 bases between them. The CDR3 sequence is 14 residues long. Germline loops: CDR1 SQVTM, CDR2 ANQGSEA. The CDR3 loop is CSVYRDLAVGEQFF. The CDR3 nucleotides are TGCAGCGTCTACCGCGACTTAGCGGTAGGTGAGCAGTTCTTC.

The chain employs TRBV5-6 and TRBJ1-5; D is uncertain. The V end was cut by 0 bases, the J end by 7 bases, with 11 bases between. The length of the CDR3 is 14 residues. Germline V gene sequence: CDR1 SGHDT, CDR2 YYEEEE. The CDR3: CASSLGGREQPQHF. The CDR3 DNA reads TGTGCCAGCAGCTTGGGAGGGAGAGAACAGCCCCAGCATTTT.